The present entry profiles one T cell receptor (beta chain) with its context. The data belong to a study of blood T cell repertoires in COVID-19. Background on the study: Samples representing acute and convalescent COVID-19 were sourced from the United States, Italy and Spain. PBMCs, B-cell-depleted T cells, or T cells provided the cDNA or gDNA that made up the material.

The CDR3 sequence is 15 residues long. The germline gives CDR1 MNHEY, CDR2 SMNVEV (reference sequence). V shed 5 bases and J shed 6 bases, with 17 bases lying between them. Original methodology: Counts of nucleated cells, estimated from reference gene primer amplification, were obtained. The method was immunoSEQ multiplex PCR; TCRdb's version includes in-frame clones alone and lacks a portion of them. Clonal size and the V and J genes are those of that table, whereas D and trimming came from the DNA. This table holds around 97,000 clones, about 80% found once. J is TRBJ2-1 and V is TRBV27; weak D call: TRBD2 (7 bases). Sequencing used peripheral blood. The sequence derives from a man between 70 and 80 years old with acute or convalescent COVID-19. CDR3 in amino acids: CASSPRGAGPNEQFF. The CDR3 coding sequence is TGTGCCAGCAGTCCCCGGGGGGCCGGCCCCAATGAGCAGTTCTTC.